This T cell receptor beta chain came from a study of CD8 T cells in Susac syndrome. On the study more broadly: Susac syndrome patients were untreated, on corticosteroids with some adding intravenous immunoglobulin, or on intravenous immunoglobulin only.

Trimming took 3 bases from V and 2 from J, leaving 20 bases between them. Germline CDR1 reads SGHAT; CDR2 reads FQNNGV. The CDR3 totals 17 residues. CD8+ and CD4+ T cells taken from blood had their TCR beta sequenced. The CD8+ and CD4+ T cells were negatively isolated, with the TEMRA cells enriched by FACS. Random-hexamer reverse transcription was applied to about 0.5 to 1 ug RNA. TCRdb re-derived calls from the immunoSEQ multiplex PCR reads in MiXCR, one entry per CDR3 protein. The sample consists of approximately 180,000 distinct CDR3 sequences, roughly nine tenths of them appearing once. This receptor was identified in a human donor with Susac syndrome. Material for sequencing was CD4+ T cells from PBMCs. The genes are TRBV11-2 and TRBJ2-7, with D perhaps matching TRBD2 (5 bases). In nucleotides, the CDR3 is TGTGCCAGCAGCTTCGGCACCAGTGGGAGAAGAACCTACGAGCAGTACTTC. It translates to CASSFGTSGRRTYEQYF.